These T cell receptor beta chains were read from a single sample in a study of siplizumab effects on memory and regulatory T cells. Only in-frame clones appear in the TCRdb table, and some are missing; sequencing was by immunoSEQ multiplex PCR. Here the sample spans approximately 9,700 clones, around 40% being singletons. These TCRs' antigens remain unknown. Material for sequencing was CFSE-low (dividing) CD8+ T cells sorted from an allogeneic mixed lymphocyte reaction. These receptors were collected from a human donor in good health; the cells came from an allogeneic mixed lymphocyte reaction. CDR3s include the opening cysteine and the closing phenylalanine or tryptophan. The order of the fields is clone size, V gene, J gene, D gene, CDR3 length, CDR3 protein, CDR3 DNA. A D gene is named only where the DNA matches it firmly. Rows give clone size only sometimes, using once, few, many, or a class for an expanded clone.

>-|TRBV9|TRBJ2-7|-|14
CASSPGTGEYEQYF
TGTGCCAGCAGCCCGGGGACCGGAGAGTACGAGCAGTACTTC
>-|TRBV27|TRBJ1-1|-|15
CASSSRGGISTEAFF
TGTGCCAGCAGTTCTAGAGGGGGTATTTCAACTGAAGCTTTCTTT
>medium-sized|TRBV4-2|TRBJ2-7|TRBD2|16
CASSPRRGLAAYEQYF
TGTGCCAGCAGCCCTAGAAGGGGTCTAGCGGCCTACGAGCAGTACTTC
>-|TRBV5-1|TRBJ1-4|-|11
CAIRKLRKTVF
TGCGCCATTCGAAAATTACGGAAAACTGTTTTT
>medium-sized|TRBV9|TRBJ1-3|TRBD1|15
CASSADRVSGNTIYF
TGTGCCAGCAGCGCCGACAGGGTTTCTGGAAACACCATATATTTT
>medium-sized|TRBV9|TRBJ2-7|TRBD2|15
CASSVASGGGYEQYF
TGTGCCAGCAGCGTAGCTAGCGGGGGCGGCTACGAGCAGTACTTC
>-|TRBV2|TRBJ2-3|-|16
CASSEALREILETQYF
TGTGCCAGCAGTGAAGCGCTGAGGGAAATCCTAGAAACGCAGTATTTT
>-|TRBV18|TRBJ2-3|TRBD2|16
CASSPLAGGSTDTQYF
TGTGCCAGCTCACCCCTAGCGGGGGGGAGCACAGATACGCAGTATTTT
>-|TRBV5-1|TRBJ1-2|-|17
CASSLDGGGLGNYGYTF
TGCGCCAGCAGCTTGGATGGCGGCGGGCTGGGAAACTATGGCTACACCTTC
>few|TRBV12-5|TRBJ2-1|TRBD1|16
CASGWGTGGLDNEQFF
TGTGCTAGTGGTTGGGGCACAGGGGGCCTCGACAATGAGCAGTTCTTC
>-|TRBV6-6|TRBJ2-1|-|13
CASSYTAYNEQFF
TGTGCCAGCAGTTACACCGCCTACAATGAGCAGTTCTTC
>-|TRBV7-6|TRBJ1-1|-|13
CASSLSRITEAFF
TGTGCCAGCAGCTTAAGTAGGATCACTGAAGCTTTCTTT
>few|TRBV4-1|TRBJ2-7|TRBD1|13
CASSPGQTYEQYF
TGCGCCAGCAGCCCGGGACAGACCTACGAGCAGTACTTC
>-|TRBV27|TRBJ1-6|TRBD1|14
CASSLSGTGSPLHF
TGTGCCAGCAGTTTGTCCGGGACAGGTTCACCCCTCCACTTT
>-|TRBV6-5|TRBJ2-3|-|15
CASSYGVSSTDTQYF
TGTGCCAGCAGTTACGGAGTCTCTAGCACAGATACGCAGTATTTT
>once|TRBV9|TRBJ2-3|TRBD2|15
CASSLGLADTDTQYF
TGTGCCAGCAGCCTGGGACTAGCGGACACAGATACGCAGTATTTT
>-|TRBV4-2|TRBJ1-1|TRBD1|22
CASSQGHRDPCCWDRVGTEAFF
TGTGCCAGCAGCCAAGGACACCGGGACCCCTGTTGCTGGGACAGGGTTGGCACTGAAGCTTTCTTT
>medium-sized|TRBV7-7|TRBJ2-7|-|13
CASSPGDGYEQYF
TGTGCCAGCAGCCCAGGCGATGGCTACGAGCAGTACTTC
>-|TRBV18|TRBJ2-7|TRBD1|14
CASSTPDREREQYF
TGTGCCAGCTCGACCCCGGACAGGGAACGTGAGCAGTACTTC
>-|TRBV19|TRBJ2-7|TRBD2|14
CASSSGGGSYEQYF
TGTGCCAGTAGTTCTGGCGGGGGCTCCTACGAGCAGTACTTC
>-|TRBV4-1|TRBJ1-4|TRBD1|14
CASSQRTGSEKLFF
TGCGCCAGCAGCCAAAGGACAGGCTCTGAAAAACTGTTTTTT
>-|TRBV4-3|TRBJ1-3|-|15
CASSRRVLSGNTIYF
TGCGCCAGCAGCCGGAGGGTCCTCTCTGGAAACACCATATATTTT
>medium-sized|TRBV5-1|TRBJ2-3|TRBD2|15
CASRDTGGNTDTQYF
TGCGCCAGCAGGGATACGGGGGGAAACACAGATACGCAGTATTTT
>medium-sized|TRBV28|TRBJ2-2|-|13
CASLDLSWGELFF
TGTGCCAGCTTGGACCTGTCCTGGGGGGAGCTGTTTTTT
>-|TRBV4-1|TRBJ1-1|-|13
CASSLGRGTETFF
TGCGCCAGCAGCCTTGGGCGGGGCACTGAAACTTTCTTT
>-|TRBV7-9|TRBJ2-1|-|15
CASSLKSYDYNEQFF
TGTGCCAGCAGCTTAAAATCTTATGACTACAATGAGCAGTTCTTC
>once|TRBV28|TRBJ2-7|TRBD2|15
CASSSIAGVRNEQYF
TGTGCCAGCAGTTCAATAGCGGGAGTAAGGAACGAGCAGTACTTC
>-|TRBV19|TRBJ2-1|TRBD2|16
CASSVTSGGAINEQFF
TGTGCCAGTAGTGTAACTAGCGGGGGGGCCATAAATGAGCAGTTCTTC
>once|TRBV4-3|TRBJ2-7|TRBD1|14
CASSLQGASYEQYF
TGCGCCAGCAGCCTACAGGGGGCCTCCTACGAGCAGTACTTC
>-|TRBV30|TRBJ1-5|-|15
CAWKSPGHSNQPQHF
TGTGCCTGGAAAAGTCCGGGTCATAGCAATCAGCCCCAGCATTTT
>medium-sized|TRBV13|TRBJ2-5|-|14
CASSIRALQETQYF
TGTGCCAGCAGCATCAGGGCCCTCCAAGAGACCCAGTACTTC
>few|TRBV7-3|TRBJ2-1|-|17
CASSLGLGTSSYNEQFF
TGTGCCAGCAGCTTGGGTTTGGGGACGAGCTCCTACAATGAGCAGTTCTTC
>-|TRBV6-5|TRBJ1-1|-|14
CASSYSPGNTEAFF
TGTGCCAGCAGTTACTCTCCAGGGAACACTGAAGCTTTCTTT
>medium-sized|TRBV4-1|TRBJ2-1|-|15
CASSQEGRGPDEQFF
TGCGCCAGCAGCCAAGAGGGCCGGGGCCCCGATGAGCAGTTCTTC
>few|TRBV13|TRBJ2-3|TRBD2|16
CASSLGPAGGTDTQYF
TGTGCCAGCAGCTTAGGCCCGGCGGGGGGGACAGATACGCAGTATTTT
>-|TRBV29-1|TRBJ2-7|TRBD1|15
CSVGRGQGSPYEQYF
TGCAGCGTTGGCCGGGGACAGGGGAGCCCCTACGAGCAGTACTTC
>-|TRBV11-1|TRBJ2-7|TRBD2|13
CASSWGLVYEQYF
TGTGCCAGCAGCTGGGGACTAGTTTACGAGCAGTACTTC
>medium-sized|TRBV13|TRBJ2-3|TRBD2|16
CASSAKIAGFTDTQYF
TGTGCCAGCAGCGCGAAAATAGCGGGATTCACAGATACGCAGTATTTT
>few|TRBV11-2|TRBJ2-5|TRBD2|19
CASSSPGGVSVGVQETQYF
TGTGCCAGCAGCTCACCTGGGGGGGTCTCAGTAGGCGTCCAAGAGACCCAGTACTTC
>-|TRBV9|TRBJ1-4|-|14
CASSAGTSTGKLFF
TGTGCCAGCAGCGCCGGGACATCGACGGGAAAACTGTTTTTT
>medium-sized|TRBV19|TRBJ1-1|-|10
CASSTSRAFF
TGTGCCAGTAGTACCTCTCGAGCTTTCTTT
>medium-sized|TRBV27|TRBJ2-1|-|12
CASSPWGNEQFF
TGTGCCAGCAGTCCCTGGGGCAATGAGCAGTTCTTC
>medium-sized|TRBV19|TRBJ2-7|-|14
CASSIAYTSYEQYF
TGTGCCAGTAGTATCGCCTACACCTCCTACGAGCAGTACTTC
>-|TRBV27|TRBJ2-7|-|13
CASSWAGSYEQYF
TGTGCCAGCAGTTGGGCGGGCTCCTACGAGCAGTACTTC
>-|TRBV2|TRBJ1-1|-|14
CASSDYQKNTEAFF
TGTGCCAGCAGTGACTACCAAAAAAACACTGAAGCTTTCTTT
>-|TRBV9|TRBJ2-7|-|14
CASSVGDNSYEQYF
TGTGCCAGCAGCGTAGGAGACAACTCCTACGAGCAGTACTTC
>-|TRBV7-3|TRBJ2-7|-|14
CASSHGTGSYEQYF
TGTGCCAGCAGCCACGGGACTGGATCCTACGAGCAGTACTTC
>once|TRBV4-3|TRBJ2-7|-|15
CASSQGRGDYYEQYF
TGCGCCAGCAGCCAAGGAAGGGGGGATTACTACGAGCAGTACTTC
>medium-sized|TRBV14|TRBJ1-2|TRBD1|13
CASSATGDYGYTF
TGTGCCAGCAGCGCGACAGGGGACTATGGCTACACCTTC
>medium-sized|TRBV2|TRBJ2-7|-|13
CASRGDVLDEQYF
TGTGCCAGCAGGGGGGACGTCCTAGACGAGCAGTACTTC
>-|TRBV6-1|TRBJ1-2|-|11
CATRQDYGYTF
TGTGCCACCAGACAGGACTATGGCTACACCTTC
>large|TRBV6-5|TRBJ2-7|-|13
CASSYSGRSEQYF
TGTGCCAGCAGTTACTCGGGGCGGAGCGAGCAGTACTTC